This T cell receptor beta chain was profiled in a study of long-term antiretroviral therapy in people with HIV. Overall study results and limits: Blood dates from the mid-2000s to the late 2010s, possibly under older ART regimens.

Concerning this clone: Its antigen remains unknown.

Survey level was the resolution at which the v3.0 immunoSEQ assay ran. Generated by immunoSEQ multiplex PCR, the TCRdb table keeps only in-frame clones and is missing some. In the table there are approximately 22,000 clones, approximately 80% of which are singletons. Germline CDR1 is SGHAT and CDR2 is FQNNGV. V shed 2 bases, J shed 5 bases, and the junction held 17 bases outside the gene matches. The CDR3 has 18 residues. The chain combines TRBV11-2 with TRBJ1-1, with 7 bases identical to TRBD1. This specimen was unsorted PBMCs, taken 0.5 years before starting antiretroviral therapy. The receptor was isolated from a middle-aged man with HIV. The CDR3 here is CASSLNPGQVLPETEAFF. CDR3 nucleotide sequence: TGTGCCAGCAGCTTAAACCCCGGACAGGTCCTCCCGGAAACTGAAGCTTTCTTT.